Given below is one T cell receptor (beta chain) in context. No antigen is known for it. The protocol was immunoSEQ multiplex PCR, while the TCRdb copy is restricted to in-frame clones and leaves out a portion. The sample contains around 170,000 clones, about 91% of which appear only once. This sample was included in a study of T cell responses to AZD1222 COVID-19 vaccine. Overall study results and limits: It was only 6 or 7 AZD1222 recipients who were seropositive at baseline. The donor cohort was predominantly white British with a female majority, and clonal diversity may have been underestimated. Repertoire collection took place solely once the T cell response had peaked.

Germline trimming cut 6 bases from V and 5 bases from J; bases unmatched to any gene: 4. Germline V gene sequence: CDR1 ENHRY, CDR2 SYGVKD. The CDR3 covers 14 residues. This TCR was recovered from an adult who received the AZD1222 COVID-19 vaccine. The chain combines TRBV10-3 with TRBJ1-5, with TRBD1 matching over 10 bases. Sequenced here: peripheral blood, sampled 28 days after the second AZD1222 dose. DNA for the CDR3: TGTGCCATCAGCGGGGGACAGGGGCATCAGCCCCAGCATTTT. It encodes CAISGGQGHQPQHF.